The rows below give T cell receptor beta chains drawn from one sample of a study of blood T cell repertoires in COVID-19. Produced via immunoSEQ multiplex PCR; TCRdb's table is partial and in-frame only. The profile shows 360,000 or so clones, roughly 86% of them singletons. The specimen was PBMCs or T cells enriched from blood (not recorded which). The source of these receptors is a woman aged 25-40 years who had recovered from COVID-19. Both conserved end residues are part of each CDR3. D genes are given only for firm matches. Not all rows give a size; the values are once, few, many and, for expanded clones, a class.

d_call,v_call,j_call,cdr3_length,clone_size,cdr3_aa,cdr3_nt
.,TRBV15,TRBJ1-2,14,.,CATSRDLGQGGYTF,TGTGCCACCAGCAGAGATTTGGGTCAGGGTGGCTACACCTTC
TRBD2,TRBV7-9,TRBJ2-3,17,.,CASSSRGGSGLTDTQYF,TGTGCCAGCAGTTCTAGGGGAGGTAGCGGGCTCACAGATACGCAGTATTTT
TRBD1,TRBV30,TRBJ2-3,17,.,CAWSVDRGLLGTDTQYF,TGTGCCTGGAGCGTAGACAGGGGGCTATTGGGGACAGATACGCAGTATTTT
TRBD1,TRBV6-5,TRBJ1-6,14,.,CASSTGQGGSPLHF,TGTGCCAGCAGTACTGGACAGGGTGGTTCACCCCTCCACTTT
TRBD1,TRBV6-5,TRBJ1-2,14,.,CASSRDRGNYGYTF,TGTGCCAGCAGTCGAGACAGGGGGAACTATGGCTACACCTTC
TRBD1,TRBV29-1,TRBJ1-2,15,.,CSVVVGTGKGIGYTF,TGCAGCGTCGTAGTGGGGACAGGGAAGGGAATTGGCTACACCTTC
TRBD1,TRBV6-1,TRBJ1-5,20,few,CASSEALPISTGGWNQPQHF,TGTGCCAGCAGTGAAGCGCTTCCGATATCGACAGGGGGCTGGAATCAGCCCCAGCATTTT
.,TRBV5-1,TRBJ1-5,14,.,CASSAGPGNQPQHF,TGCGCCAGCAGCGCAGGGCCAGGCAATCAGCCCCAGCATTTT
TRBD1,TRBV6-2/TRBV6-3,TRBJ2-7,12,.,CASSFYRGEQYF,TGTGCCAGCAGTTTTTACAGGGGCGAGCAGTACTTC
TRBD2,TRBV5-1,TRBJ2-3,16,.,CASSLVASGVTDTQYF,TGCGCCAGCAGCTTGGTCGCTAGCGGGGTCACAGATACGCAGTATTTT
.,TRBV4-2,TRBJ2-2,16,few,CASSQRQTGNTGELFF,TGTGCCAGCAGCCAACGTCAGACAGGGAACACCGGGGAGCTGTTTTTT
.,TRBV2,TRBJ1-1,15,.,CASSEEGVGNTEAFF,TGTGCCAGCAGTGAAGAAGGGGTCGGGAACACTGAAGCTTTCTTT
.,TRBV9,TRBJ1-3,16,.,CASSVDLRGSGNTIYF,TGTGCCAGCAGCGTAGACCTCAGGGGTTCTGGAAACACCATATATTTT
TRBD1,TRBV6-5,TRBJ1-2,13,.,CASSRQGSRGYTF,TGTGCCAGCAGTCGACAGGGATCGAGAGGCTACACCTTC
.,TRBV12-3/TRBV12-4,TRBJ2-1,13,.,CASSSGWTDSQFF,TGTGCCAGCAGTTCTGGTTGGACGGACTCGCAGTTCTTC
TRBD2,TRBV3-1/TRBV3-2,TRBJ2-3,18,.,CASSQTLLAGGGTDTQYF,TGTGCCAGCAGTCAGACCCTACTAGCGGGAGGGGGCACAGATACGCAGTATTTT
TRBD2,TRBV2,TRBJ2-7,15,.,CASMGWQRDSYEQYF,TGTGCCAGCATGGGGTGGCAGCGGGACTCCTACGAGCAGTACTTC